The 22 T cell receptor beta chains below all came from one sample that was sequenced in a study of T cell changes during pregnancy in multiple sclerosis (dated by TCRdb to about 2019). The library was obtained by the immunoSEQ multiplex PCR assay. Entries here come from immuneACCESS through TCRdb and include only in-frame sequences with V and J called. Some clones fail to appear in such tables; in the studies checked, an unresolved V gene covers under half of the shortfall, and the cause of the remainder is unknown. For this sample the table gives fewer than 75,000 clones, of which 75% to 95% were detected only once. Together, the top ten hold approximately 2.5% of the sample. The source was peripheral blood, collected in the first trimester of pregnancy. The receptors come from a female donor with multiple sclerosis, enrolled in a pregnancy study.

This sequence joins TRBV29-1 and TRBJ1-1, with TRBD1 as a possible D gene (6 bases). In germline, CDR1 is SQVTM, CDR2 ANQGSEA. V gave up 7 bases and J gave up 4 bases, with 13 bases separating them. This CDR3 is 12 amino acids long. The CDR3 region is CSGRRGGTEAFF. The CDR3 region has the DNA TGCAGCGGCAGAAGGGGGGGCACTGAAGCTTTCTTT.

The V and J genes are TRBV2 and TRBJ2-7; D possibly corresponds to TRBD2 (5 bases). The CDR3 runs to 14 residues. Per the germline V gene, CDR1 is SNHLY and CDR2 is FYNNEI. The V and J ends lost 6 bases and 3 bases respectively, with 15 bases between them. CDR3 loop: CASREAGPYYEQYF. CDR3 sequence (DNA): TGTGCCAGCAGGGAGGCAGGTCCCTACTACGAGCAGTACTTC.

This chain connects TRBV19 to TRBJ2-1; TRBD1 agrees at 9 bases. The J segment lost 7 bases and the V segment lost 4 bases, leaving 2 bases of the junction unmatched. CDR3 length equals 13 residues. The germline V gene encodes CDR1 LNHDA and CDR2 SQIVND (reference sequence). The CDR3 DNA reads as TGTGCCAGTAGTACAGGGACAGGGAATGAGCAGTTCTTC. This translates into CASSTGTGNEQFF.

This chain connects TRBV25-1 to TRBJ2-3; D possibly corresponds to TRBD2 (6 bases). Trimming took 1 base from V and 5 from J, leaving 19 bases between them. Germline CDR1 and CDR2: MGHDK and SYGVNS. There are 17 residues in the CDR3. The DNA of the CDR3 is TGTGCCAGCAGTGAATGGTCCGGGGGACGTGTTGAAGATACGCAGTATTTT. Its translation is CASSEWSGGRVEDTQYF.

The chain uses TRBV7-3 and TRBJ2-1; TRBD2 aligns across 7 bases. V lost 0 bases, J lost 0 bases, and 5 bases stayed unmatched. Germline V gene data show CDR1 as SGHTA and CDR2 as FQGTGA. CDR3 length: 17 residues. CDR3: CASSLTSGLSSYNEQFF. The CDR3 nucleotides read TGTGCCAGCAGCTTAACTAGCGGGCTAAGCTCCTACAATGAGCAGTTCTTC.

This chain uses TRBV11-1 with TRBJ2-1, with D possibly being TRBD2 (5 bases). V lost 1 base, J lost 9 bases, and 16 bases lay in between. This CDR3 contains 15 residues. Germline V gene lookup returns CDR1 SGHAT and CDR2 FQDESV (reference sequence). CDR3 residues: CASSLGLFSASEQFF. The CDR3 DNA is TGTGCCAGCAGCTTAGGACTATTCTCTGCTAGTGAGCAGTTCTTC.

V gene TRBV6-6 combines with J gene TRBJ1-2, with 7 bases aligning to TRBD1. CDR1 MNHNY and CDR2 SVGAGI come from the germline V gene (reference sequence). After removal of 4 bases from V and 4 bases from J, the junction contained 9 bases not matched to a gene. This CDR3 has 15 residues. CDR3 amino acids: CASSSLGQAGYGYTF. The CDR3 DNA reads TGTGCCAGCAGTTCCTTAGGACAGGCGGGCTATGGCTACACCTTC.

The chain uses TRBV5-6 and TRBJ2-7; TRBD1 aligns across 11 bases. CDR3 length: 17 amino acids. Germline V gene sequence: CDR1 SGHDT, CDR2 YYEEEE. With 2 bases clipped from V and 5 bases from J, the junction kept 12 bases outside the gene matches. CDR3 nucleotides: TGTGCCAGCAGCTTTTCTCCGGGACAGGGGGTATTCAACGAGCAGTACTTC. Translating gives CASSFSPGQGVFNEQYF.

The chain is built from TRBV7-3 and TRBJ2-5; 13 bases line up with TRBD2. Germline V CDR1 and CDR2: SGHTA, FQGTGA. V lost 5 bases to trimming and J lost 5 bases; unmatched junction nucleotides: 5. The CDR3 consists of 15 residues. The CDR3 DNA follows: TGTGCCAGCAGCCTGGGGACTAGCGGGAAGGAGACCCAGTACTTC. Its translation: CASSLGTSGKETQYF.

Here the CDR3 reads CASSLEREGFNEQYF. In nucleotides, the CDR3 is TGTGCCAGCAGCTTAGAGCGGGAGGGCTTCAACGAGCAGTACTTC. The rearrangement links TRBV7-6 to TRBJ2-7; 10 bases are shared with TRBD2. Trimming took 1 base from V and 5 from J; bases not matched to a gene: 5. Germline V gene data show CDR1 as SGHVS and CDR2 as FNYEAQ. This CDR3 is 15 amino acids long.

This chain links TRBV2 with TRBJ2-5, with D perhaps matching TRBD2 (6 bases). Trimming removed 8 bases at V and 3 bases at J, with 19 bases between. CDR3 length equals 15 residues. Germline loops: CDR1 SNHLY, CDR2 FYNNEI. The CDR3: CASLGAGRSKETQYF. The DNA of the CDR3 is TGTGCCAGCCTTGGAGCAGGGAGGTCAAAAGAGACCCAGTACTTC.

The rearrangement uses TRBV19 and TRBJ1-1; no firm D call. The CDR3 has 12 residues. Trimming stripped 4 bases from V and 1 base from J, with 4 bases between. CDR1 LNHDA and CDR2 SQIVND come from the germline V gene (reference sequence). The CDR3 region is CASSTGNTEAFF. The CDR3 region has the DNA TGTGCCAGTAGTACAGGGAACACTGAAGCTTTCTTT. Using reference TRBV19 and TRBJ1-1 for the parts outside the CDR3, the full variable domain is DGGITQSPKYLFRKEGQNVTLSCEQNLNHDAMYWYRQDPGQGLRLIYYSQIVNDFQKGDIAEGYSVSREKKESFPLTVTSAQKNPTAFYLCASSTGNTEAFFGQGTRLTVV.

This sequence joins TRBV7-6 and TRBJ2-4; TRBD2 might be the D (7 bases). The V end was cut by 5 bases, the J end by 5 bases, with 10 bases between. Germline V lookup: CDR1 SGHVS, CDR2 FNYEAQ. CDR3 length: 13 amino acids. CDR3 sequence (DNA): TGTGCCAGCAGCGGGGGGGGGCAAAACATTCAGTACTTC. Protein product: CASSGGGQNIQYF.

This chain joins TRBV19 and TRBJ1-1; D is uncertain. The CDR3 extends over 14 amino acids. Per the germline V gene, CDR1 is LNHDA and CDR2 is SQIVND (reference sequence). Trimming left V 2 bases short and J 6 bases short, with 13 bases between. CDR3 loop: CASSISHTRAEAFF. CDR3 in DNA: TGTGCCAGTAGTATAAGTCACACACGGGCTGAAGCTTTCTTT.

V and J are TRBV19 and TRBJ1-4; D call uncertain. CDR3 length equals 14 residues. Trimming took off 3 bases at V and 7 bases at J, with 12 bases between the two ends. CDR1 LNHDA and CDR2 SQIVND come from the germline V gene (reference sequence). CDR3 region: CASSISGFGEKLFF. Here the CDR3 DNA reads TGTGCCAGTAGTATTTCCGGGTTCGGTGAAAAACTGTTTTTT.

Only one count was recorded for this clone. The V call is TRBV15, the J call TRBJ1-6; D is possibly TRBD1 (6 bases). The V end was cut by 3 bases, the J end by 7 bases, with 13 bases between. Germline V CDR1 and CDR2: LNHNV, YYDKDF (reference sequence). The CDR3 sequence is 15 residues long. In DNA, the CDR3 is TGTGCCACCAGCAGGGAACAGGGAGGGAATTCACCCCTCCACTTT. It encodes CATSREQGGNSPLHF.

This chain uses TRBV28 with TRBJ1-3, with 7 bases lining up with TRBD1. Unmatched junction bases numbered 3, after V lost 5 bases and J lost 2 bases. This CDR3 region has 14 residues. Germline V gene data show CDR1 as MDHEN and CDR2 as SYDVKM. The CDR3: CASSPGTAGNTIYF. The CDR3 DNA reads as TGTGCCAGCAGTCCGGGGACAGCTGGAAACACCATATATTTT.

DNA of the CDR3: TGCGCCAGCAGCCATCTAGGAGGGAAGGATGGGCAGTACTTC. It yields the protein CASSHLGGKDGQYF. The V gene is TRBV4-1, the J gene TRBJ2-7, with a tentative D call TRBD2 (6 bases). Germline assignment: CDR1 MGHRA and CDR2 YSYEKL. V was cut by 3 bases and J by 9 bases, with 18 bases left in between. The CDR3 has 14 residues.

This clone was observed once. The chain is built from TRBV5-1 and TRBJ2-2, with D unclear. Germline V gene lookup returns CDR1 SGHRS and CDR2 YFSETQ. The CDR3 contains 14 residues. The V gene lost 4 bases and the J gene lost 9 bases, with 16 bases spanning the gap. The CDR3 reads CASSEPSLNRELFF. The CDR3 bases are TGCGCCAGCAGCGAGCCTAGTTTGAATAGGGAGCTGTTTTTT.

The gene calls are TRBV5-6 and TRBJ1-5; 8 bases fit TRBD1. CDR3 length: 16 amino acids. With 2 bases clipped from V and 1 base from J, the junction kept 5 bases outside the gene matches. Germline assignment: CDR1 SGHDT and CDR2 YYEEEE. This CDR3 reads CASSLRQGLSNQPQHF. The CDR3 region has the DNA TGTGCCAGCAGCTTACGACAGGGGTTGAGCAATCAGCCCCAGCATTTT. The whole variable domain, filled in from reference TRBV5-6 and TRBJ1-5, reads DAGVTQSPTHLIKTRGQQVTLRCSPKSGHDTVSWYQQALGQGPQFIFQYYEEEERQRGNFPDRFSGHQFPNYSSELNVNALLLGDSALYLCASSLRQGLSNQPQHFGDGTRLSIL.

J is TRBJ2-7 and V is TRBV5-6; 15 nucleotides align to TRBD2. The CDR3 has 17 residues. Trimming took 3 bases from V and 2 from J; bases not matched to a gene: 6. The germline gives CDR1 SGHDT, CDR2 YYEEEE. The DNA for the CDR3 is TGTGCCAGCAGCTGGGGACTAGCGGGGGGATCCACCTACGAGCAGTACTTC. This encodes CASSWGLAGGSTYEQYF.

The J gene is TRBJ1-2, the V gene TRBV9, with 8 bases lining up with TRBD1. Trimming at V came to 8 bases and at J to 4 bases, leaving 10 bases not matched to a gene. CDR3 size: 14 residues. Germline V CDR1 and CDR2: SGDLS, YYNGEE. As DNA, the CDR3 is TGTGCCAGTAAAACCGGGACAGGACTCTATGGCTACACCTTC. As protein: CASKTGTGLYGYTF.